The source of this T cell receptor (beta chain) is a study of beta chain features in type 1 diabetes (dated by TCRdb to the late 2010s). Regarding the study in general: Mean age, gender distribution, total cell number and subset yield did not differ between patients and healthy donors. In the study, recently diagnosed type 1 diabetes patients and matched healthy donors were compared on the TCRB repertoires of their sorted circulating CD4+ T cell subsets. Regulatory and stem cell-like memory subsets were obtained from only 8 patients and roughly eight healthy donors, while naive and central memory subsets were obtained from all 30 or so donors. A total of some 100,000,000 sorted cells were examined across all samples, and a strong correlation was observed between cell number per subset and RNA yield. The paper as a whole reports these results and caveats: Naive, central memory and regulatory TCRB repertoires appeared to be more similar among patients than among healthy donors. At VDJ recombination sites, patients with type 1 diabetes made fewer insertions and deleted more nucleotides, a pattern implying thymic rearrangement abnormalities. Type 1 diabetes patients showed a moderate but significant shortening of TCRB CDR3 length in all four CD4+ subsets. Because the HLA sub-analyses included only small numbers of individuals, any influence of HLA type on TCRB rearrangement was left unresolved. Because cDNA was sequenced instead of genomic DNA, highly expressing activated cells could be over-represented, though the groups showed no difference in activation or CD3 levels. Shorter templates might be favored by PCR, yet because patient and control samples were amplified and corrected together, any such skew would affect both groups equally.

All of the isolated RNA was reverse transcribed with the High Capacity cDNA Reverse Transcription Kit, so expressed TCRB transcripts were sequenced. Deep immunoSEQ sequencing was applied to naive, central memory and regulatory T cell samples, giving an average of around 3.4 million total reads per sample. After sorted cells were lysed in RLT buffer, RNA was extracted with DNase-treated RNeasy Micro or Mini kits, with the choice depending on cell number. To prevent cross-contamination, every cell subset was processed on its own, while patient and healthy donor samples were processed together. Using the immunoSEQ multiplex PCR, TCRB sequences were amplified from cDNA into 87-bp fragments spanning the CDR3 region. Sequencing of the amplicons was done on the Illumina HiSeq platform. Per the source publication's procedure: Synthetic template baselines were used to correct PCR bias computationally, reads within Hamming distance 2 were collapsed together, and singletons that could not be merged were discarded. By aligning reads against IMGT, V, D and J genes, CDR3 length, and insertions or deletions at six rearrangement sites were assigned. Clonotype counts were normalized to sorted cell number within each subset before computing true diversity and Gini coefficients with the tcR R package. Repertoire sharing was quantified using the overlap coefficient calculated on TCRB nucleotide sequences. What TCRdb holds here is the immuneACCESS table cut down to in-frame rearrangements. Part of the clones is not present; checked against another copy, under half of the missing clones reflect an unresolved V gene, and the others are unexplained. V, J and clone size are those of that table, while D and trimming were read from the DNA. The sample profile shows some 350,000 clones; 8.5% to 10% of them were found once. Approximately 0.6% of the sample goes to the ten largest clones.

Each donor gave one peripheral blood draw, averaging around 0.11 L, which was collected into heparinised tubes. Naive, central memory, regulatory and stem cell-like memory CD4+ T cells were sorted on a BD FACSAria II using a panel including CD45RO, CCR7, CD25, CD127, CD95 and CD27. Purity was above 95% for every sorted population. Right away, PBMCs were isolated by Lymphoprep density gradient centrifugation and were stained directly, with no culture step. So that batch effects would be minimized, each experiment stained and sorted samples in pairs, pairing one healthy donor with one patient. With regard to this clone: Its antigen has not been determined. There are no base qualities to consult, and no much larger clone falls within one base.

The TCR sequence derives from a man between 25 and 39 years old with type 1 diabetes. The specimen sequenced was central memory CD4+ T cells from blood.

The CDR3 amino acid sequence is: CASSIMVPDRSYTGELFF. The nucleotide sequence reads TGTGCCAGTAGTATAATGGTTCCGGATAGGTCTTACACCGGGGAGCTGTTTTTT. The sequence is built from TRBV19 and TRBJ2-2; no D segment can be confidently identified. From the cysteine through the phenylalanine, the CDR3 covers 18 amino acids. Only the CDR3 region is kept as DNA, spanning 54 bases read in frame from base 1. CDR1 and CDR2, per the germline V gene (reference sequence), are LNHDA and SQIVND. V was cut back by 2 bases and J by 3 bases, leaving a gap of 19 bases between them.